The 15 T cell receptor beta chains listed next were all sequenced from one sample in a study of cytomegalovirus exposure and HLA in healthy donors. The PCR employed 60 Vbeta primers together with 13 Jbeta primers. This table comes from immunoSEQ multiplex PCR, and its TCRdb copy is limited to in-frame clones, with some not included. The sample records 96,000 or so clones, roughly 74% being singletons. Sequencing was performed on PBMCs. The receptors here all came from a female donor in good health and CMV-seropositive.

This rearrangement joins TRBV11-2 to TRBJ2-7; 9 nucleotides agree with TRBD1. V gave up 3 bases and J gave up 1 base; unmatched junction bases: 1. The CDR3 is made up of 14 amino acids. In germline, CDR1 is SGHAT, CDR2 FQNNGV. CDR3 amino acids: CASSFGTGSYEQYF. Here the CDR3 DNA reads TGTGCCAGCAGCTTCGGGACAGGGTCCTACGAGCAGTACTTC.

The sample holds a few counts of this clone. Other nucleotide sequences from this sample produce the same CDR3. This chain links TRBV9 with TRBJ2-5; 9 bases agree with TRBD1. V was clipped by 2 bases and J by 5 bases; unmatched bases: 4. The CDR3 is made up of 14 amino acids. Looked up from germline, CDR1 is SGDLS and CDR2 is YYNGEE. This CDR3 is CASSVTGGIETQYF. CDR3 DNA: TGTGCCAGCAGCGTTACAGGGGGCATCGAGACCCAGTACTTC.

The J gene is TRBJ2-1, the V gene TRBV6-1; the D gene is possibly TRBD2 (6 bases). V lost 7 bases, J lost 4 bases, and 17 bases lay in between. This CDR3 is 15 amino acids long. Looked up from germline, CDR1 is MNHNS and CDR2 is SASEGT. CDR3 bases: TGTGCCAGCATGGCAGGAGTAGCGGCTTACAATGAGCAGTTCTTC. This codes for CASMAGVAAYNEQFF.

This clone appeared a few times. The genes are TRBV4-3 and TRBJ2-3; no reliable D call. This CDR3 comprises 14 residues. Germline V gives CDR1 LGHNA, CDR2 YSLEER. Trimming shortened V by 2 bases and J by 2 bases, and 8 bases separated the two germline ends. The CDR3 DNA is TGCGCCAGCAGCCAATCGACTTTCACAGATACGCAGTATTTT. Residues: CASSQSTFTDTQYF.

The rearrangement uses TRBV5-1 and TRBJ2-3; no reliable D call. This CDR3 has 15 residues. From germline, CDR1 is SGHRS and CDR2 YFSETQ. V was clipped by 1 base and J by 1 base, with 10 bases between them. The CDR3 here is CASSLSLRGTDTQYF. CDR3 DNA: TGCGCCAGCAGCTTGTCCCTCCGGGGCACAGATACGCAGTATTTT.

The V and J genes are TRBV7-8 and TRBJ1-2; 10 nucleotides match TRBD1. The CDR3 consists of 15 residues. Per germline, CDR1 SGHVS and CDR2 FQNEAQ. Trimming cost V 5 bases and J 7 bases; bases outside gene matches: 10. The CDR3 is CASSRLDRGQGGYTF. CDR3 sequence (DNA): TGTGCCAGCAGCCGCCTTGACAGGGGGCAGGGTGGCTACACCTTC.

This chain connects TRBV10-3 to TRBJ2-1; 10 bases match TRBD2. Looked up from germline, CDR1 is ENHRY and CDR2 is SYGVKD. The CDR3 spans 16 residues. The J segment lost 0 bases and the V segment lost 6 bases, leaving 5 bases of the junction unmatched. CDR3 sequence (DNA): TGTGCCATCAGGAAAGCTAGCGGGAGCTCCTACAATGAGCAGTTCTTC. Its translation is CAIRKASGSSYNEQFF.

This chain's CDR3 is CASSQGRRNGYTF. In nucleotides, the CDR3 is TGTGCCAGCAGCCAGGGCAGGAGGAATGGCTACACCTTC. The chain employs TRBV4-2 and TRBJ1-2; unclear D gene. The CDR3 is made up of 13 amino acids. Germline V gives CDR1 LGHNA, CDR2 YNFKEQ. Trimming took off 3 bases at V and 6 bases at J, with 11 bases between the two ends.

This clone was detected ten times or more. The genes are TRBV10-3 and TRBJ1-6; D possibly corresponds to TRBD1 (5 bases). CDR1 is ENHRY and CDR2 is SYGVKD in the germline V gene. V lost 6 bases and J lost 8, with 8 bases in between. The CDR3 runs 12 residues. This chain's CDR3 is CAIRGEDSPLHF. CDR3 bases: TGTGCCATCAGGGGGGAGGATTCACCCCTCCACTTT.

The chain combines TRBV11-3 with TRBJ2-5; tentative D call: TRBD2 (5 bases). The CDR3 runs 13 residues. V lost 5 bases, J lost 4 bases, and 11 bases lay in between. Germline CDR1 and CDR2: SGHNT and YENEEA. The CDR3 DNA is TGTGCCAGCAGCCTCGGACGGGGAGAGACCCAGTACTTC. Amino acids: CASSLGRGETQYF.

V gene TRBV18 combines with J gene TRBJ1-5; D is ambiguous. Looked up from germline, CDR1 is KGHSH and CDR2 is LQKENI. V was clipped by 6 bases and J by 2 bases, with 11 bases between them. The CDR3 sequence is 14 residues long. CDR3 loop: CASSATERNQPQHF. The DNA for the CDR3 is TGTGCCAGCTCGGCCACCGAACGCAATCAGCCCCAGCATTTT.

The chain employs TRBV27 and TRBJ2-3, with D possibly being TRBD1 (5 bases). Trimming took 3 bases from V and 0 from J, leaving 7 bases between them. This CDR3 is 14 amino acids long. The germline gives CDR1 MNHEY, CDR2 SMNVEV (reference sequence). The CDR3 sequence: CASSFQGSTDTQYF. CDR3 DNA: TGTGCCAGCAGTTTCCAGGGCAGCACAGATACGCAGTATTTT.

The chain joins TRBV29-1 to TRBJ2-1, with a possible D match to TRBD1 (5 bases). Per germline, CDR1 SQVTM and CDR2 ANQGSEA. The V end lost 7 bases, the J end lost 15 bases, and 19 bases lay between the germline ends. The CDR3 contains 11 residues. The CDR3 region is CSALSIDSPFF. CDR3 bases: TGCAGCGCCCTGAGCATTGACAGCCCGTTCTTC.

The genes are TRBV5-5 and TRBJ1-2, with TRBD1 matching 10 bases. The CDR3 sequence is 16 residues long. V dropped 4 bases and J dropped 0; count of bases not matched to a gene: 6. Germline values: CDR1 SGHKS, CDR2 YYEKEE (reference sequence). This chain's CDR3 is CASSRDRGLTNYGYTF. In DNA form, the CDR3 reads TGTGCCAGCAGCCGGGACAGGGGTCTCACTAACTATGGCTACACCTTC.

The chain employs TRBV5-4 and TRBJ1-2; 8 bases agree with TRBD1. This CDR3 spans 14 amino acids. The J segment lost 6 bases and the V segment lost 6 bases, leaving 10 bases of the junction unmatched. Germline-derived CDR1 and CDR2 are SGHNT and YYREEE (reference sequence). CDR3 sequence reads: CASTASDRVHGYTF. CDR3 nucleotide sequence: TGTGCCAGCACCGCCTCGGACAGGGTCCATGGCTACACCTTC.